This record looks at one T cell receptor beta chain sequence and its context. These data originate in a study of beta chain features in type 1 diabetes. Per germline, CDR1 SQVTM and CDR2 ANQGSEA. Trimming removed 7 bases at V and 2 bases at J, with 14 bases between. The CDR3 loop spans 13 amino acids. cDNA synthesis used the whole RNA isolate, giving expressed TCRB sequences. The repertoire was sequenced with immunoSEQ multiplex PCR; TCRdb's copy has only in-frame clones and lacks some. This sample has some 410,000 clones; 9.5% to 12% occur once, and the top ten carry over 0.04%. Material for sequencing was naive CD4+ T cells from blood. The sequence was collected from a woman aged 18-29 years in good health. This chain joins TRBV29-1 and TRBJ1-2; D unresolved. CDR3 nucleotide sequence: TGCAGCGACCGACCCAAGGGAAACTATGGCTACACCTTC. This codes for CSDRPKGNYGYTF. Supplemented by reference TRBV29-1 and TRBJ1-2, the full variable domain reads SAVISQKPSRDICQRGTSLTIQCQVDSQVTMMFWYRQQPGQSLTLIATANQGSEATYESGFVIDKFPISRPNLTFSTLTVSNMSPEDSSIYLCSDRPKGNYGYTFGSGTRLTVV.